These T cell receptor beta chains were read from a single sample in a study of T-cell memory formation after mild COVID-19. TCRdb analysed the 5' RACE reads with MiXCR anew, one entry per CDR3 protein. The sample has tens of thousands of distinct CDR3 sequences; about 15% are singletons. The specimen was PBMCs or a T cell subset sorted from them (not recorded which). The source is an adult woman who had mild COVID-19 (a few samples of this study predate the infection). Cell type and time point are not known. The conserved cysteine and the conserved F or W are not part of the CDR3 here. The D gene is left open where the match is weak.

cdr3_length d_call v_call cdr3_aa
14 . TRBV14 ASSQAHGTSNYGYT
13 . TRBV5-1 ASSLASSGPYEQY
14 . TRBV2 AGQAGTAGRNNEQF
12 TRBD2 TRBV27 ASSFRDYSYEQY
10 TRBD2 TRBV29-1 SVESSGSEQF
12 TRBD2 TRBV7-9 ASSLSGSEETQY
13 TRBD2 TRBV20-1 SARVTSGSQYEQY
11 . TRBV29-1 SVRWNSHYEQY
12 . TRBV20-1 SARRVPGANVLT
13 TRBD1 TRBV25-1 ASTIWTGLSETQY
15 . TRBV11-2 ASSLGIRFQTYNEQF
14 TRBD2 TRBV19 ASSPFGTSGPNEQF
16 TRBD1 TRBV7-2 ASSSSPGQPFSYNEQF
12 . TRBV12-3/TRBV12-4 ASSPSESRDEQY
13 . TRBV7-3 ASSLTLALYNEQF
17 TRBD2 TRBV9 ASSVATSGATGRADTQY
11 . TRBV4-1 ASSYDMNTEAF
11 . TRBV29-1 SVADSRGYEQY
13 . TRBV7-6 ASAWTDRTTDTQY
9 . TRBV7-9 ASSRTFEQF
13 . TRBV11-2 ASSPPGGMNTEAF